This entry lists 26 T cell receptor beta chains sequenced from one sample in a study of cytomegalovirus exposure and HLA in healthy donors. Use of 60 Vbeta and 13 Jbeta primers characterized the PCR. Method: immunoSEQ multiplex PCR; TCRdb's copy keeps in-frame clones and lacks some. The table has about 190,000 clones, roughly four fifths seen once. The material sequenced was PBMCs. The source of these receptors is a man between 18 and 29 years old in good health and CMV-seronegative.

This chain connects TRBV7-2 to TRBJ1-4; TRBD1 matches 7 bases. The CDR3 is 17 residues long. Germline values: CDR1 SGHTA, CDR2 FQGNSA. With V trimmed by 4 bases and J by 8 bases, 16 bases remained unmatched. CDR3 nucleotide sequence: TGTGCCAGCAGCTCGAGGCCAAAACAGGGGAGAAGGGAAAAACTGTTTTTT. It yields the protein CASSSRPKQGRREKLFF.

The chain is built from TRBV5-6 and TRBJ2-3; D might be TRBD2 (6 bases). The CDR3 runs 16 residues. Trimming removed 4 bases from V and 7 bases from J, with 22 bases in between. Germline V gene sequence: CDR1 SGHDT, CDR2 YYEEEE. This CDR3 reads CASSVTGTFAMNTQYF. The CDR3 DNA reads TGTGCCAGCAGCGTAACCGGGACTTTTGCTATGAATACGCAGTATTTT.

This clone was observed once. The gene calls are TRBV7-2 and TRBJ1-5; D is possibly TRBD1 (5 bases). V lost 1 base and J 11 bases, leaving 6 bases between the germline ends. This CDR3 comprises 11 residues. Germline V gene sequence: CDR1 SGHTA, CDR2 FQGNSA. CDR3 residues: CASSLGRAQHF. Here the CDR3 DNA reads TGTGCCAGCAGCTTAGGCAGGGCCCAGCATTTT.

The chain joins TRBV6-5 to TRBJ1-1, with D possibly matching TRBD1 (6 bases). CDR3 size: 15 residues. V was cut by 5 bases and J by 4 bases, with 17 bases left in between. CDR1 is MNHEY, CDR2 SVGAGI, per germline. CDR3 in DNA: TGTGCCAGCAGTCCCGGCGGGGGCGCGGGCACTGAAGCTTTCTTT. Protein product: CASSPGGGAGTEAFF.

This rearrangement joins TRBV7-2 to TRBJ1-1, with D tentatively TRBD1 (5 bases). The CDR3 extends over 10 amino acids. Germline V lookup: CDR1 SGHTA, CDR2 FQGNSA. The V gene lost 4 bases and the J gene lost 10 bases, with 7 bases spanning the gap. CDR3 coding DNA: TGTGCCAGCAGCTCTACAGGAGCTTTCTTT. Protein product: CASSSTGAFF.

This clone has only one observation. The chain links TRBV7-3 to TRBJ2-1, with D perhaps TRBD2 (5 bases). This CDR3 is 14 amino acids long. The germline CDR1 and CDR2 sequences are SGHTA and FQGTGA. The V gene lost 2 bases and the J gene lost 5 bases, with 10 bases spanning the gap. The CDR3, as DNA: TGTGCCAGCAGCTTAGGAGGTCCCGACAATGAGCAGTTCTTC. Its translation is CASSLGGPDNEQFF.

The V call is TRBV6-4, the J call TRBJ1-1; no reliable D call. Trimming stripped 4 bases from V and 4 bases from J, with 10 bases between. CDR3 length: 13 amino acids. Germline V gene sequence: CDR1 MRHNA, CDR2 SNTAGT. This CDR3 is CASSVERSTEAFF. CDR3 nucleotides: TGTGCCAGCAGTGTAGAAAGGAGCACTGAAGCTTTCTTT.

J is TRBJ2-3 and V is TRBV7-9; TRBD1 is a possible D gene (5 bases). The CDR3 runs to 14 residues. With 3 bases removed from V and 7 bases from J, the gap between germline ends came to 14 bases. From germline, CDR1 is SEHNR and CDR2 FQNEAQ (reference sequence). CDR3 sequence (DNA): TGTGCCAGCAGCTTTGTATGGGGCTCGAATACGCAGTATTTT. Translated: CASSFVWGSNTQYF.

V is TRBV6-6 and J is TRBJ2-5; the D gene is possibly TRBD1 (6 bases). The J call is in doubt because the DNA end fits TRBJ2-7 better. From germline, CDR1 is MNHNY and CDR2 SVGAGI (reference sequence). The CDR3 has 12 amino acids. The CDR3 is CASIDRKYEQYF. The CDR3 DNA reads as TGTGCCAGCATCGACAGGAAATACGAGCAGTACTTC.

The V and J genes are TRBV7-2 and TRBJ1-2; D not certain. The CDR3 totals 15 residues. Germline assignment: CDR1 SGHTA and CDR2 FQGNSA. Trimming removed 10 bases at V and 7 bases at J, with 25 bases between. DNA of the CDR3: TGTGCCACCACACCAGTCCCTCGGAAGCGGGGTGGCTACACCTTC. It yields the protein CATTPVPRKRGGYTF.

The rearrangement joins TRBV5-4 to TRBJ2-5; D possibly corresponds to TRBD2 (7 bases). The CDR3 has 14 amino acids. Germline CDR1 SGHNT, CDR2 YYREEE (reference sequence). Trimming cost V 2 bases and J 5 bases, with 13 bases left between them. The CDR3, as DNA: TGTGCCAGCAGCTTAGGGGGGGTCGGGGAGACCCAGTACTTC. Protein sequence: CASSLGGVGETQYF.

The rearrangement joins TRBV27 to TRBJ2-1, with 10 nucleotides matching TRBD2. Germline CDR1 is MNHEY and CDR2 is SMNVEV (reference sequence). V gave up 2 bases and J gave up 6 bases; unmatched junction bases: 10. The CDR3 has 17 amino acids. CDR3 coding DNA: TGTGCCAGCAGTTTAACCACCCTAGCGGGAGTCGGCAATGAGCAGTTCTTC. It specifies CASSLTTLAGVGNEQFF.

The chain has TRBV28 and TRBJ1-5, with D perhaps matching TRBD1 (5 bases). CDR1 and CDR2 (germline): MDHEN, SYDVKM. V lost 5 bases to trimming and J lost 8 bases, with 22 bases between them. The CDR3 is 16 amino acids. CDR3 coding DNA: TGTGCCAGCAGTCTAGGCGGGACGGGGGGAATAAAGCCCCAGCATTTT. It yields the protein CASSLGGTGGIKPQHF.

Points on this clone: This sample includes further DNA sequences coding for the same CDR3. The chain joins TRBV5-4 to TRBJ2-3; no reliable D call. V lost 2 bases, J lost 0 bases, and 7 bases lay in between. The CDR3 totals 14 residues. Germline V gene lookup returns CDR1 SGHNT and CDR2 YYREEE (reference sequence). CDR3 bases: TGTGCCAGCAGCTTAGACACAAGCACAGATACGCAGTATTTT. It yields the protein CASSLDTSTDTQYF.

The V and J genes are TRBV7-2 and TRBJ1-2; D gene uncertain. The CDR3 totals 14 residues. Trimming took off 1 base at V and 1 base at J, with 7 bases between the two ends. Germline loops: CDR1 SGHTA, CDR2 FQGNSA. The CDR3 region has the DNA TGTGCCAGCAGCTTAGTAGAAAGTAACTATGGCTACACCTTC. Encoded protein: CASSLVESNYGYTF. Full variable domain (remainder filled in from reference TRBV7-2 and TRBJ1-2): GAGVSQSPSNKVTEKGKDVELRCDPISGHTALYWYRQSLGQGLEFLIYFQGNSAPDKSGLPSDRFSAERTGGSVSTLTIQRTQQEDSAVYLCASSLVESNYGYTFGSGTRLTVV.

The V call is TRBV4-3, the J call TRBJ1-3; D possibly corresponds to TRBD1 (5 bases). V was clipped by 3 bases and J by 3 bases, with 9 bases between them. The germline gives CDR1 LGHNA, CDR2 YSLEER. There are 14 residues in the CDR3. The CDR3 here is CASSQGGIGNTIYF. The CDR3 DNA is TGCGCCAGCAGCCAGGGGGGTATTGGAAACACCATATATTTT.

The chain is built from TRBV15 and TRBJ1-1; D is undetermined. The CDR3 spans 14 residues. Germline lookup yields CDR1 LNHNV and CDR2 YYDKDF (reference sequence). Deletions cut 1 base from V and 1 base from J, with 7 bases between. CDR3 bases: TGTGCCACCAGCAGAGCAGGCAAGAACACTGAAGCTTTCTTT. It is translated as CATSRAGKNTEAFF.

This sequence joins TRBV5-1 and TRBJ2-5, with D possibly TRBD2 on 6 matching bases. The length of the CDR3 is 14 residues. The germline V gene has CDR1 SGHRS and CDR2 YFSETQ. Trimming left V 6 bases short and J 5 bases short, with 17 bases between. The CDR3 nucleotides are TGCGCCAGCACCCCGGCGGCAGGAGGGGAGACCCAGTACTTC. This encodes CASTPAAGGETQYF.

V is TRBV6-5 and J is TRBJ2-5, with a tentative D call TRBD2 (6 bases). The CDR3 runs to 13 residues. In germline, CDR1 is MNHEY, CDR2 SVGAGI. V dropped 5 bases and J dropped 5 bases, with 12 bases sitting between them. The CDR3 nucleotides read TGTGCCAGCAGTGAGGGTGGGGGGGAGACCCAGTACTTC. It specifies CASSEGGGETQYF.

The chain recombines TRBV27 with TRBJ2-7; D remains ambiguous. With 10 bases removed from V and 2 bases from J, the gap between germline ends came to 12 bases. The CDR3 is 12 residues long. Looked up from germline, CDR1 is MNHEY and CDR2 is SMNVEV (reference sequence). The CDR3 is CATPLSPYEQYF. The CDR3 bases are TGTGCCACCCCGTTGAGCCCCTACGAGCAGTACTTC.

The rearrangement uses TRBV15 and TRBJ1-5; 7 nucleotides align to TRBD1. Germline values: CDR1 LNHNV, CDR2 YYDKDF (reference sequence). V was pared by 4 bases and J by 9 bases, with 9 bases of the junction left unmatched. The CDR3 runs to 14 residues. This CDR3 is CATSTDRARRPQHF. CDR3 coding DNA: TGTGCCACCAGCACCGACAGGGCAAGGCGGCCCCAGCATTTT. Looking up the rest from reference TRBV15 and TRBJ1-5 gives the full variable domain: DAMVIQNPRYQVTQFGKPVTLSCSQTLNHNVMYWYQQKSSQAPKLLFHYYDKDFNNEADTPDNFQSRRPNTSFCFLDIRSPGLGDTAMYLCATSTDRARRPQHFGDGTRLSIL.

The rearrangement uses TRBV10-3 and TRBJ1-2; D is unclear. Germline V CDR1 and CDR2: ENHRY, SYGVKD. The ends were cut back, 2 bases at V and 1 base at J, with 14 bases in the middle. CDR3 length: 16 amino acids. Here the CDR3 DNA reads TGTGCCATCAGTGAGGAAACAGCAGGCCTTAACTATGGCTACACCTTC. It is translated as CAISEETAGLNYGYTF.

In its sample, this clone was seen once. The chain uses TRBV4-1 and TRBJ1-3; no clear D. The germline CDR1 and CDR2 sequences are MGHRA and YSYEKL. V was clipped by 3 bases and J by 0 bases, with 9 bases between them. CDR3 length: 15 residues. The CDR3 spells CASSHREISGNTIYF. The CDR3 nucleotides read TGCGCCAGCAGCCACCGGGAGATCTCTGGAAACACCATATATTTT.

In its sample, this clone was seen a few times. The chain recombines TRBV5-1 with TRBJ2-5; 9 bases agree with TRBD2. The CDR3 sequence is 17 residues long. Germline values: CDR1 SGHRS, CDR2 YFSETQ. V gave up 2 bases and J gave up 0 bases; unmatched junction bases: 8. The CDR3 region has the DNA TGCGCCAGCAGCTTCGGAGCGGGGGGCCTGTACCAAGAGACCCAGTACTTC. It encodes CASSFGAGGLYQETQYF.

V is TRBV5-1 and J is TRBJ2-7, with 11 bases identical to TRBD1. This CDR3 has 14 residues. CDR1 is SGHRS and CDR2 is YFSETQ in the germline V gene. V shed 0 bases and J 6 bases; nucleotides not matched to a gene: 2. The CDR3 sequence: CASSLGTGGLEQYF. CDR3 coding DNA: TGCGCCAGCAGCTTGGGGACAGGGGGCCTCGAGCAGTACTTC.

With regard to this clone: The same CDR3 is also encoded by other DNA sequences in this sample. V usage is TRBV7-2 and J usage is TRBJ1-2; D gene ambiguous. Per germline, CDR1 SGHTA and CDR2 FQGNSA. The CDR3 contains 14 residues. Trimming stripped 1 base from V and 0 bases from J, with 6 bases between. CDR3 nucleotide sequence: TGTGCCAGCAGCTTAGGAGGGTCTAACTATGGCTACACCTTC. This encodes CASSLGGSNYGYTF.